This T cell receptor (beta chain) was identified in a study of shared clonotypes between healthy human individuals (dated by TCRdb to 2020 to 2021). Notes on the research overall: A couple of women and three men aged 18 to 49 years were included in the cohort. To increase sequencing depth and limit assay-specific biases, different laboratories used diverse techniques to prepare libraries and sequence TCR repertoires. The study deeply sequenced blood TCR repertoires of five healthy adults to estimate repertoire size and the extent of clonotype sharing between individuals. Each donor's leukapheresis produced roughly between about 0.8 and 10 billion PBMCs. For each donor, three plates each were used for CD4 naive and CD4 memory, two plates were used for CD8 naive, and one plate was used for CD8 memory. Broad study findings and their caveats: The small number of donors limited the genetic and exposure-history diversity represented. Pairwise subsampling led to the expectation that sequencing depth would affect the degree of clonotype sharing among donors. Sampling was restricted to blood, and TCR repertoires in tissues likely differ from the TCR repertoires found in blood. Incomplete sequencing was indicated by rarefaction of sorted-subset datasets, despite the large sequencing depth. Compared with non-shared clonotypes, the clonotypes found in all four sorted-subset donors had higher generation probabilities. Sharing across a few donors was observed for approximately 5% of naive CD4, over 3% of naive CD8, 2% to 2.5% of memory CD4, and about 0.4% of memory CD8 clonotypes. Naive subsets generally had larger estimated clonotype richness than memory subsets did.

Remarks on this clone: Its antigen remains undetermined. It has no much larger one-base neighbor in the sample; base qualities were not kept.

The CDR3 goes from the cysteine to the phenylalanine over 17 residues. The entry retains the CDR3 DNA only, 51 bases that are in frame from base 1. The junction carries 18 bases between V and J, which are trimmed by 3 bases and 0 bases respectively. CDR1 and CDR2, per the germline V gene, are SGHDT and YYEEEE. Using the deep immunoSEQ assay, TCR CDR3 regions were amplified from genomic DNA by multiplex PCR. Extracted genomic DNA from each cell subset was distributed evenly across all wells of several immunoSEQ 96-well plates, and each plate was treated as a replicate. Each replicate PCR for sorted subsets received 200 ng genomic DNA, equal to tens of thousands of T cell genomes. Purified libraries were quantified with a Qubit 3.0 fluorometer, sized on a Bioanalyzer 2100, and re-quantified with the KAPA Library Quantification kit. A separate single-read 150-cycle Illumina NextSeq 550 flow cell was used to sequence each immunoSEQ 96-well plate. Per the source publication's procedure: Because the immunoSEQ output included only junctional sequences and no quality scores, the filtering could not be the same as the filtering used for full-length reads. Sequences were annotated with PyIR, a Python wrapper for IgBLAST v1.9, using IMGT germline references to assign V/J genes and CDR3. Any read was removed if the V/J assignment was weak (E-value above 1e-6), the CDR3 was missing, or the read contained stop codons, out-of-frame junctions, or ambiguous translated residues. V3J clonotypes were defined by identical inferred V gene, J gene, and CDR3 amino acid sequence. The percentage overlap between two repertoires was calculated by dividing the number of shared unique clonotypes by the size of the smaller repertoire. RTK rarefaction, the Chao1 estimator, and Recon v2.1 estimates of unobserved clonotypes were used to assess repertoire richness. OLGA was used to compute generation probabilities for all TCRbeta clonotypes that the gDNA method yielded from several donors. TCRdb took over this immuneACCESS table, retaining in-frame rearrangements with V and J assigned. Such tables are incomplete; in checked studies, under half of the missing clones stem from an unresolved V gene, and the remainder is unexplained. Clonal size and the V and J genes are those of that table, whereas D and trimming came from the DNA. This sample lists more than 550,000 clones; under 95% were detected once. 24% of the sample lies in the top ten.

CD8 naive samples were CD45RO-negative cells positively selected for CCR7, giving a CD45RA+CCR7+ population that excluded TemRA cells. Healthy HIV-negative adults with no recently reported acute infections or vaccinations were included as donors. All donors were Caucasian adults living in Nashville, Tennessee, USA. After blood collection by leukapheresis, PBMCs were isolated using Ficoll-Histopaque density gradient centrifugation and then cryopreserved in the vapor phase of liquid nitrogen. Analytical flow cytometry was used to check the purity and quantity of every magnetically sorted T cell population. Genomic DNA was isolated from every sorted fraction and measured by UV absorbance on a Nanodrop 2000c.

The sequencing input was naive CD8+ T cells sorted from blood. The cell subset or site label on this specimen signifies: CD45RA+CCR7+. This TCR was sampled from a young man in good health. The chain joins TRBV5-6 to TRBJ1-1; a weak D assignment points to TRBD1 (5 bases agree). The sequenced DNA is TGTGCCAGCAGCTCCCGGGACGGTCTTTGGATGAACACTGAAGCTTTCTTT. This translates into CASSSRDGLWMNTEAFF.